Sequencing of this T cell receptor (beta chain) was carried out in a study of spatial heterogeneity in lung cancer. As for the study in general: Consistently, beta-chain sequences turned up in larger numbers than alpha-chain sequences did.

Time point here: sample taken at primary tumor resection. Around 68 TRACERx patients with early, untreated non-small cell lung cancer donated samples. The study tagged each TCR cDNA molecule with a unique molecular identifier. TCRdb re-analysed the 5' RACE reads in MiXCR, keeping a single row per CDR3 protein. The sample includes around 37,000 distinct CDR3 sequences, about 7% of them seen just once. V lost 3 bases, J lost 2 bases, and 12 bases lay in between. This CDR3 comprises 15 residues. The germline V gene has CDR1 MGHRA and CDR2 YSYEKL. This chain connects TRBV4-1 to TRBJ2-3, with D perhaps given as TRBD1 or TRBD2 (5 bases each). Here the sequenced sample was PBMCs, taken at surgery. This TCR derives from a female donor with early-stage non-small cell lung cancer. The CDR3 is CASSQDGDPTDTQYF. CDR3 DNA sequence: TGCGCCAGCAGCCAGGACGGGGACCCCACAGATACGCAGTATTTT.